This T cell receptor (delta chain) was recovered during a study of Vδ1+ human thymocytes. General study points: In the thymus, TRG and TRD repertoires looked highly polyclonal with Gaussian CDR3 lengths. Many TRG clonotypes were shared between donors; TRD repertoires were essentially private.

Note on this clone: Its antigen is currently unknown.

Extracted RNA was reverse transcribed into cDNA. The CDR3 regions were amplified by multiplex PCR from V-gene primers to a constant-region primer. With CATT, TCRdb re-called clones from the multiplex PCR reads. The sample includes 50,000 to 75,000 delta-chain clones, about 16% of them seen just once. This CDR3 is 17 amino acids long. Germline lookup yields CDR1 GEAIGNYY and CDR2 EKD. The junction had 15 bases not matched to a gene; V was cut back by 6 bases and J by 0 bases. The sequenced material came from Vdelta1+ gamma-delta thymocytes from the thymus. Subset in this sample: FACS-sorted CD3+ TCRalphabeta- TCRVdelta1+ TCRVdelta2- thymocytes. The chain recombines TRDV2 with TRDJ1, with 7 bases that match TRDD3. The receptor's source is a girl less than two years old who had congenital heart surgery. CDR3 loop: CACRLGTSPMYTDKLIF. The CDR3 coding sequence is TGTGCCTGTCGACTGGGGACCAGCCCCATGTACACCGATAAACTCATCTTT.